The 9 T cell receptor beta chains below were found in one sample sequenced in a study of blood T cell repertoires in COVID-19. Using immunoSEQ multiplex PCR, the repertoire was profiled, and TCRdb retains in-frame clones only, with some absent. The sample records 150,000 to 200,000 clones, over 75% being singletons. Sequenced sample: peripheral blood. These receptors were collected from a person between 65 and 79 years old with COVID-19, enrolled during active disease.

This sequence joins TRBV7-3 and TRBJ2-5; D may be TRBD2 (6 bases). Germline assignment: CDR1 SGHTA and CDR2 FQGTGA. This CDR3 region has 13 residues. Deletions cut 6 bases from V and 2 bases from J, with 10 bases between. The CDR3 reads CASSRGTQETQYF. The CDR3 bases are TGTGCCAGCAGTCGGGGGACTCAAGAGACCCAGTACTTC.

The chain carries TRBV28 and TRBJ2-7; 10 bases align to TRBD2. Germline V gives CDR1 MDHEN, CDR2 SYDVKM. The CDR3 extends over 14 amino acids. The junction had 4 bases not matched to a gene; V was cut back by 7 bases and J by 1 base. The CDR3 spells CASTVLAGSYEQYF. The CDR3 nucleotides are TGTGCCAGCACCGTACTAGCGGGGTCCTACGAGCAGTACTTC.

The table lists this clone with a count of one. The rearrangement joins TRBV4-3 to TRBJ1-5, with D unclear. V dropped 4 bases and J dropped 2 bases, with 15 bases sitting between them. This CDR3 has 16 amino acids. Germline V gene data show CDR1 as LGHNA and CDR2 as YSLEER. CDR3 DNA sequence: TGCGCCAGCAGCCGTACGTGGGGAGTGGGCAATCAGCCCCAGCATTTT. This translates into CASSRTWGVGNQPQHF.

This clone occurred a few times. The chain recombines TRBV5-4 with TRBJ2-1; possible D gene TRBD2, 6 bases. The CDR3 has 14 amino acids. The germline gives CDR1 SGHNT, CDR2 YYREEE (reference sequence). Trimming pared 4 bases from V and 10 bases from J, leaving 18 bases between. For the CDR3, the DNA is TGTGCCAGCAGCCCCGCCTCCACTAGCAGCGAGCAGTTCTTC. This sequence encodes CASSPASTSSEQFF.

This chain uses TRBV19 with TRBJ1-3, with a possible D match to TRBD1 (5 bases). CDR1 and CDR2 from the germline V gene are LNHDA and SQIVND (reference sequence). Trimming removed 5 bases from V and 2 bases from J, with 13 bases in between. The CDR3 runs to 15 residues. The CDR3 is CASSAGTAPGNTIYF. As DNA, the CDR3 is TGTGCCAGTAGTGCGGGGACTGCCCCTGGAAACACCATATATTTT.

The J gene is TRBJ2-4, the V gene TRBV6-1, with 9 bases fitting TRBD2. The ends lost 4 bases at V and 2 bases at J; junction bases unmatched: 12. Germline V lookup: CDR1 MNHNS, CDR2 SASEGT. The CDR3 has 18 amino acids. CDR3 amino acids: CASSAGTSIAMTKNIQYF. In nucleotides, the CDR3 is TGTGCCAGCAGTGCGGGGACTAGCATCGCAATGACCAAAAACATTCAGTACTTC.

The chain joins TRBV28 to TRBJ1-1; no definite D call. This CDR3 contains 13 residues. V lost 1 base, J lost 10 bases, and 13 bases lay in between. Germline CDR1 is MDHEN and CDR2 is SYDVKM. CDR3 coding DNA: TGTGCCAGCAGTTTATTATCAGGACGGGGAGCTTTCTTT. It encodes CASSLLSGRGAFF.

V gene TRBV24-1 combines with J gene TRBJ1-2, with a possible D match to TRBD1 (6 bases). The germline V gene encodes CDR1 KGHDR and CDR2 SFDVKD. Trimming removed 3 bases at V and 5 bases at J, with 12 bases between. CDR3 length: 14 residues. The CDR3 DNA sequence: TGTGCCACCAGTGATAATGACAGGCGTTATGGCTACACCTTC. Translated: CATSDNDRRYGYTF.

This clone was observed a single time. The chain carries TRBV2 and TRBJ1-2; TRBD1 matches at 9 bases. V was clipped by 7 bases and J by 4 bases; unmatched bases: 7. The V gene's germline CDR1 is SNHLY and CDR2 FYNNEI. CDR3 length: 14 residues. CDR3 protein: CASNRDREGYGYTF. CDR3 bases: TGTGCCAGCAACCGGGACAGGGAGGGCTATGGCTACACCTTC.